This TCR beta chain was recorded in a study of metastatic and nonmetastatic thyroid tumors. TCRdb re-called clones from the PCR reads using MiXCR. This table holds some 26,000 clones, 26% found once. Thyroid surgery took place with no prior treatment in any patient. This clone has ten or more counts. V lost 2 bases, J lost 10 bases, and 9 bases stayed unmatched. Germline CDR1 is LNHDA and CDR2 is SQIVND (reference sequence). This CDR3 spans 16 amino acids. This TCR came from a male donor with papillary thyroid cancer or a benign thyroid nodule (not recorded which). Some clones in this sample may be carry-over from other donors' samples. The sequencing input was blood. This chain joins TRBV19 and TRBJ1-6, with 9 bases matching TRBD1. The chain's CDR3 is CASSIPPGQGPSPLHF. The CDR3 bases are TGTGCCAGTAGTATACCTCCGGGACAGGGACCGTCACCCCTCCACTTT.